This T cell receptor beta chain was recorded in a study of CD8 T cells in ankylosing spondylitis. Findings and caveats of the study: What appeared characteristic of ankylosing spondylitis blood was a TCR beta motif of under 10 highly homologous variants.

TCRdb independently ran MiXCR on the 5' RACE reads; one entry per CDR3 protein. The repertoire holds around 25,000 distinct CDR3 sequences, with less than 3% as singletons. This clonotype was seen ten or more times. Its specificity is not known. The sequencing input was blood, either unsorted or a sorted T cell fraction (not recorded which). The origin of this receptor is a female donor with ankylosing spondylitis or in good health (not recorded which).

CDR3 region: CASSDSFGDRAYSGANVLTF. CDR3 nucleotides: TGTGCCAGCAGTGACTCTTTTGGGGACAGGGCATACTCTGGGGCCAACGTCCTGACTTTC. V gene TRBV6-4 combines with J gene TRBJ2-6; TRBD1 agrees at 9 bases. Germline V gene sequence: CDR1 MRHNA, CDR2 SNTAGT. This CDR3 contains 20 residues. V lost 0 bases to trimming and J lost 0 bases; unmatched junction nucleotides: 9.